This T cell receptor beta chain was identified during a study of blood T cells in healthy people across ages. The CDR3 runs 13 residues. With 5 bases removed from V and 1 base from J, the gap between germline ends came to 11 bases. Looked up from germline, CDR1 is SQVTM and CDR2 is ANQGSEA. For the second PCR, which ran for about 6 to 11 cycles, a sample-barcoded 5' primer and a J-beta primer mix were used. TCRdb ran MiXCR on the 5' RACE reads and lists one entry per CDR3 protein. The repertoire includes around 1.5 million distinct CDR3 sequences, roughly 59% of them detected once, and about 6.7% sits in the top ten.

The sequencing input was blood. This clonotype was sampled from a young man in good health. This chain joins TRBV29-1 and TRBJ1-1; D gene unclear. CDR3: CSVSSKGNTEAFF. For the CDR3, the DNA is TGCAGCGTTTCGAGTAAGGGGAACACTGAAGCTTTCTTT.